This T cell receptor (beta chain) appears in the sequencing data of a study of Ad26.COV2.S vaccination and SARS-CoV-2 variants. Generated by immunoSEQ multiplex PCR, the TCRdb table keeps only in-frame clones and is missing some. The sample lists roughly 400,000 clones; less than 95% were seen once. Treatment: roughly 19 received Ad26.COV2.S at low or high dose, single or two shots; about five received placebo; per-sample allocation not given. Collection of samples fell on day 63 after the first vaccine or placebo injection. Germline-derived CDR1 and CDR2 are MNHEY and SVGEGT. The CDR3 loop spans 16 amino acids. V gave up 6 bases and J gave up 0 bases, with 15 bases separating them.

V gene TRBV6-2 or TRBV6-3 combines with J gene TRBJ1-3; perhaps TRBD1 as D (5 bases). The sample consisted of peripheral blood, taken in a trial of Ad26.COV2.S vaccine versus placebo. This sequence originates from a person aged 18-65 years who received the Ad26.COV2.S COVID-19 vaccine or a placebo. The CDR3 region is CASSSRQTSSGNTIYF. In nucleotides, the CDR3 is TGTGCCAGCAGCTCCCGACAGACCAGCTCTGGAAACACCATATATTTT.